Presented here are 19 T cell receptor beta chains from one specimen sequenced in a study of CD8 T cells in Susac syndrome. Random hexamers were used to reverse transcribe roughly 0.5 to 1 ug of RNA. Using its own MiXCR run on the immunoSEQ multiplex PCR reads, TCRdb lists one record per CDR3 protein. The sample carries 150,000 to 200,000 distinct CDR3 sequences, under 95% recorded once. The specimen sequenced was CD4+ T cells from PBMCs. The receptors were gathered from a human donor with Susac syndrome.

The chain recombines TRBV5-1 with TRBJ2-7, with 7 bases matching TRBD1. Germline trimming cut 2 bases from V and 5 bases from J; bases unmatched to any gene: 10. The V gene's germline CDR1 is SGHRS and CDR2 YFSETQ. CDR3 length equals 15 residues. In DNA, the CDR3 is TGCGCCAGCAGCTTTTTGACAGGGAGAGTTGACGAGCAGTACTTC. This codes for CASSFLTGRVDEQYF. The full variable domain, rest sourced from reference TRBV5-1 and TRBJ2-7, is KAGVTQTPRYLIKTRGQQVTLSCSPISGHRSVSWYQQTPGQGLQFLFEYFSETQRNKGNFPGRFSGRQFSNSRSEMNVSTLELGDSALYLCASSFLTGRVDEQYFGPGTRLTVT.

The rearrangement uses TRBV4-2 and TRBJ2-1; tentatively, D is TRBD2 (5 bases). There are 15 residues in the CDR3. V was trimmed by 0 bases and J by 8 bases, leaving 14 bases between them. The germline gives CDR1 LGHNA, CDR2 YNFKEQ. The CDR3 protein is CASSQEVASRHEQFF. The CDR3 DNA reads TGTGCCAGCAGCCAAGAAGTTGCTAGCCGCCATGAGCAGTTCTTC.

The J gene is TRBJ2-7, the V gene TRBV7-8, with 7 bases identical to TRBD1. Trimming took 1 base from V and 5 from J; bases not matched to a gene: 11. The CDR3 has 16 residues. CDR1 SGHVS and CDR2 FQNEAQ come from the germline V gene. The CDR3: CASSLDRATGEHEQYF. The CDR3 DNA reads TGTGCCAGCAGCTTAGATAGAGCTACAGGGGAACACGAGCAGTACTTC.

The V and J genes are TRBV6-1 and TRBJ2-4, with 12 bases matching TRBD2. V gave up 7 bases and J gave up 0 bases; unmatched junction bases: 7. Germline assignment: CDR1 MNHNS and CDR2 SASEGT. The CDR3 extends over 17 amino acids. CDR3 DNA sequence: TGTGCCAGCACCCCTAGCGGGGGGGCTCTAGCCAAAAACATTCAGTACTTC. Translated, it gives CASTPSGGALAKNIQYF.

This clonotype was seen only a few times. The chain links TRBV12-3 or TRBV12-4 to TRBJ1-5; the match to TRBD1 covers 9 bases. The CDR3 length is 15 residues. Trimming removed 3 bases from V and 4 bases from J; junction bases left unmatched: 4. The CDR3: CASSLGQGLNQPQHF. CDR3 coding DNA: TGTGCCAGCAGTTTGGGACAGGGTCTTAATCAGCCCCAGCATTTT.

The rearrangement uses TRBV7-8 and TRBJ2-5; possibly TRBD1 or TRBD2 for D (5 bases each). Germline CDR1 reads SGHVS; CDR2 reads FQNEAQ. V dropped 4 bases and J dropped 5 bases, with 11 bases sitting between them. The CDR3 length is 13 residues. Here the CDR3 reads CASSSGSYETQYF. The CDR3 nucleotides are TGTGCCAGCAGCTCAGGGAGCTACGAGACCCAGTACTTC.

V usage is TRBV3-1 and J usage is TRBJ1-6; D ambiguous. CDR1 and CDR2 (germline): LGHDT, YNNKEL (reference sequence). V dropped 4 bases and J dropped 0 bases, with 19 bases sitting between them. The CDR3 contains 19 residues. CDR3 loop: CASSPDAWKLSSYNSPLHF. CDR3 DNA sequence: TGTGCCAGCAGCCCGGACGCTTGGAAGTTAAGCTCCTATAATTCACCCCTCCACTTT. The whole variable domain, remainder taken from reference TRBV3-1 and TRBJ1-6, is DTAVSQTPKYLVTQMGNDKSIKCEQNLGHDTMYWYKQDSKKFLKIMFSYNNKELIINETVPNRFSPKSPDKAHLNLHINSLELGDSAVYFCASSPDAWKLSSYNSPLHFGNGTRLTVT.

This clonotype was seen just once. This rearrangement joins TRBV6-5 to TRBJ1-6; D is possibly TRBD1 (5 bases). Germline CDR1 MNHEY, CDR2 SVGAGI. CDR3 length: 15 amino acids. The germline V and J ends were trimmed by 5 bases and 7 bases, with 15 bases remaining between them. The CDR3 DNA reads as TGTGCCAGCAGTCTCGAATGGGGGTTAAATTCACCCCTCCACTTT. Protein: CASSLEWGLNSPLHF.

The chain combines TRBV7-7 with TRBJ2-1, with 7 bases fitting TRBD1. This CDR3 has 12 amino acids. The germline V gene has CDR1 SSHAT and CDR2 FNYEAQ (reference sequence). V was pared by 4 bases and J by 6 bases, with 0 bases of the junction left unmatched. The DNA for the CDR3 is TGTGCCAGCAGCTCAGGGGGCAATGAGCAGTTCTTC. Amino acid sequence: CASSSGGNEQFF.

V usage is TRBV15 and J usage is TRBJ1-5, with D hard to call. V dropped 1 base and J dropped 11 bases, with 18 bases sitting between them. CDR1 is LNHNV and CDR2 is YYDKDF in the germline V gene (reference sequence). The CDR3 covers 15 residues. CDR3 DNA: TGTGCCACCAGCAGAGTAGACGGTTTTCAATCGTCCCAGCATTTT. Its protein product is CATSRVDGFQSSQHF.

The rearrangement joins TRBV3-1 to TRBJ2-4; D is undetermined. The CDR3 has 17 residues. V lost 1 base and J 4 bases, leaving 17 bases between the germline ends. CDR1 and CDR2 (germline): LGHDT, YNNKEL (reference sequence). CDR3 nucleotides: TGTGCCAGCAGCCAAGGATTGTATGACCTGTCAAAAAACATTCAGTACTTC. As protein: CASSQGLYDLSKNIQYF.

This chain links TRBV9 with TRBJ2-5, with D hard to call. This CDR3 comprises 15 residues. The V and J ends lost 4 bases and 5 bases respectively, with 18 bases between them. CDR1 is SGDLS, CDR2 YYNGEE, per germline. DNA for the CDR3: TGTGCCAGCAGCCCCGAAAGCGCCCCCTGGGAGACCCAGTACTTC. Amino acid sequence: CASSPESAPWETQYF.

The chain employs TRBV7-2 and TRBJ2-3; D unclear. The ends were cut back, 5 bases at V and 2 bases at J, with 11 bases in the middle. Germline-derived CDR1 and CDR2 are SGHTA and FQGNSA. This CDR3 has 14 amino acids. The CDR3 DNA reads as TGTGCCAGCAGCCTCGGACCATCCACAGATACGCAGTATTTT. Translated: CASSLGPSTDTQYF.

This chain connects TRBV4-3 to TRBJ2-1, with 11 bases identical to TRBD2. With V trimmed by 3 bases and J by 9 bases, 10 bases remained unmatched. CDR1 and CDR2 (germline): LGHNA, YSLEER. The CDR3 contains 16 residues. CDR3 sequence: CASSQAIAGGPGEQFF. CDR3 DNA sequence: TGCGCCAGCAGCCAGGCAATAGCGGGGGGGCCTGGTGAGCAGTTCTTC.

The table lists this clonotype with a count of one. The chain is built from TRBV30 and TRBJ1-1; D is uncertain. This CDR3 spans 12 amino acids. Trimming took off 1 base at V and 7 bases at J, with 10 bases between the two ends. The germline gives CDR1 GTSNPN, CDR2 SVGIG (reference sequence). The CDR3: CAWSERWGEAFF. In nucleotides, the CDR3 is TGTGCCTGGAGTGAGAGGTGGGGTGAAGCTTTCTTT. The whole variable domain, remainder taken from reference TRBV30 and TRBJ1-1, is SQTIHQWPATLVQPVGSPLSLECTVEGTSNPNLYWYRQAAGRGLQLLFYSVGIGQISSEVPQNLSASRPQDRQFILSSKKLLLSDSGFYLCAWSERWGEAFFGQGTRLTVV.

The gene calls are TRBV29-1 and TRBJ2-5; 7 bases fit TRBD1. With V trimmed by 5 bases and J by 4 bases, 7 bases remained unmatched. The CDR3 runs to 13 residues. Germline V lookup: CDR1 SQVTM, CDR2 ANQGSEA. CDR3 DNA: TGCAGCGTTCACAGGGGAAGCACAGAGACCCAGTACTTC. Its protein product is CSVHRGSTETQYF.

The chain recombines TRBV6-2 or TRBV6-3 with TRBJ1-5; D is unresolved. Between the trimmed V and J ends, which lost 6 bases and 0 bases, there was a span of 9 bases. The V gene's germline CDR1 is MNHEY and CDR2 SVGEGT. The CDR3 extends over 14 amino acids. CDR3 nucleotide sequence: TGTGCCAGCAGCCGCGCCGGTAGCAATCAGCCCCAGCATTTT. Translated: CASSRAGSNQPQHF.

The gene calls are TRBV25-1 and TRBJ2-7; D not resolved. This CDR3 comprises 13 residues. Germline lookup yields CDR1 MGHDK and CDR2 SYGVNS. The germline V and J ends were trimmed by 8 bases and 2 bases, with 13 bases remaining between them. CDR3 residues: CASGGRDTYEQYF. The CDR3 DNA reads TGTGCCAGCGGTGGGCGCGACACCTACGAGCAGTACTTC.

The chain has TRBV9 and TRBJ2-7; D unresolved. Per the germline V gene, CDR1 is SGDLS and CDR2 is YYNGEE. CDR3 length: 14 amino acids. V was trimmed by 0 bases and J by 0 bases, leaving 7 bases between them. The CDR3 reads CASSVGLISYEQYF. The CDR3 region has the DNA TGTGCCAGCAGCGTAGGACTTATCTCCTACGAGCAGTACTTC. Based on the CDR3 plus reference TRBV9 and TRBJ2-7, the full variable domain is DSGVTQTPKHLITATGQRVTLRCSPRSGDLSVYWYQQSLDQGLQFLIQYYNGEERAKGNILERFSAQQFPDLHSELNLSSLELGDSALYFCASSVGLISYEQYFGPGTRLTVT.